This entry describes one T cell receptor beta chain. Recruited during active infection, patients (from Seattle) were subsequently followed longitudinally. Here immunoSEQ multiplex PCR was the method, and the copy in TCRdb shows in-frame clones only, minus some. Of fewer than 500,000 clones in the sample, roughly 90% were seen once. This sample stems from a study of blood T cell repertoires in COVID-19. Study details: The study drew acute and convalescent COVID-19 samples from the United States, Italy and Spain. PBMCs, B-cell-depleted T cells, or T cells were the source of the cDNA or gDNA that made up the material.

Germline CDR1 and CDR2: ENHRY and SYGVKD. J lost 3 bases, V lost 0 bases, and 7 bases had no gene match. This CDR3 has 16 amino acids. Source material: peripheral blood. J is TRBJ1-2 and V is TRBV10-3; 7 nucleotides match TRBD1. The source of this sequence is a man between 18 and 29 years old with COVID-19, enrolled during active disease. The CDR3 sequence: CAISESRRGLYYGYTF. The CDR3 bases are TGTGCCATCAGTGAGTCGAGGAGGGGGCTCTACTATGGCTACACCTTC.